This TCR beta chain came from a study of control samples from healthy donors and cancer patients (dated by TCRdb to 2018 to 2020). Receptor amplification or capture employed the immunoSEQ multiplex PCR assay. Sourced from immuneACCESS, this table was stored by TCRdb with only in-frame sequences that have V and J called. A share of the clones is absent; for the studies checked, an unresolved V gene accounts for under half, and the remainder has no known explanation. The sample records under 200,000 clones, roughly 94% of which are singletons. The top ten constitute 12% to 15% of the sample. Trimming takes 6 bases off V and 2 bases off J; junction bases not matched to a gene: 7. Inclusive of the bounding cysteine and phenylalanine, the CDR3 is 16 residues long. Only CDR3 DNA remains: 48 bases, in frame from the first base. CDR1 MNHNS and CDR2 SASEGT were looked up in the germline V gene. This clone was observed a single time. No antigen is known for it. There are no base qualities to consult, and no much larger clone falls within one base.

The specimen was PBMCs. The sequence derives from a man in his 60s with colorectal cancer. This chain joins TRBV6-1 to TRBJ1-4; TRBD1 lines up with 9 middle nucleotides. The DNA sequence follows: TGTGCCAGCAGGGAACAGGGGGCACTGACTAATGAAAAACTGTTTTTT. It translates as CASREQGALTNEKLFF.